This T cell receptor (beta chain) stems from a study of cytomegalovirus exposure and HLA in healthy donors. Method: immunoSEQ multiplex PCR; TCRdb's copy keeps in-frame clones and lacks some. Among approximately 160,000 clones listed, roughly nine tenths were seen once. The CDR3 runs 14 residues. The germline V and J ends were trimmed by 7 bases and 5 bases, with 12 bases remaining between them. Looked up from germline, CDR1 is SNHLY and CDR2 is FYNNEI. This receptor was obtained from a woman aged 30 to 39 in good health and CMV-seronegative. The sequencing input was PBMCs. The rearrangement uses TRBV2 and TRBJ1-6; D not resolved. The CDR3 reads CASNDRGDNSPLHF. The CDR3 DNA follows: TGTGCCAGCAATGACCGGGGAGATAATTCACCCCTCCACTTT.